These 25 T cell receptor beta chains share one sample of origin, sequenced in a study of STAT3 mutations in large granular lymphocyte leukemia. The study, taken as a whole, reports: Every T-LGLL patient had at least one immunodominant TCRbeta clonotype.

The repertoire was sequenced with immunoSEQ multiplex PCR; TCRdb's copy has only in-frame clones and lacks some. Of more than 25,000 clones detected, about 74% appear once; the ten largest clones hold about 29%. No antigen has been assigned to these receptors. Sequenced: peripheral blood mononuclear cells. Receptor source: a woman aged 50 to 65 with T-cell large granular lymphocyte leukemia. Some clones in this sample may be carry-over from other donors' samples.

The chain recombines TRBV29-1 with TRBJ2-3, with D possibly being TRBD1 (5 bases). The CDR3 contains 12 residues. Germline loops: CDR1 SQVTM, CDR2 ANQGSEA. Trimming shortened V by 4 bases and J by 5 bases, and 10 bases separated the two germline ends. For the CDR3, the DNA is TGCAGCGTTGTGTGGGGCGGAGATACGCAGTATTTT. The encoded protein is CSVVWGGDTQYF.

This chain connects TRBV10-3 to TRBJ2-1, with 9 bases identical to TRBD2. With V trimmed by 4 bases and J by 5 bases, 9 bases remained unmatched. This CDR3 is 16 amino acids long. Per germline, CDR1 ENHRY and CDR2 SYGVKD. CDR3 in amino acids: CAISGGIAGVNNEQFF. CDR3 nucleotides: TGTGCCATCAGTGGGGGCATAGCGGGGGTTAACAATGAGCAGTTCTTC.

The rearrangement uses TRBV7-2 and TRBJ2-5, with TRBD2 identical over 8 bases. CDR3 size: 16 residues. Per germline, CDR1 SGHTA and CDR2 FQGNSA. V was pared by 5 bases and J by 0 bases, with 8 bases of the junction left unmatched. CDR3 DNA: TGTGCCAGCAGCCCAGAGGGCGGGAGGTACCAAGAGACCCAGTACTTC. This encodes CASSPEGGRYQETQYF. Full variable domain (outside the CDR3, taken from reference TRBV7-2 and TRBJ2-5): GAGVSQSPSNKVTEKGKDVELRCDPISGHTALYWYRQSLGQGLEFLIYFQGNSAPDKSGLPSDRFSAERTGGSVSTLTIQRTQQEDSAVYLCASSPEGGRYQETQYFGPGTRLLVL.

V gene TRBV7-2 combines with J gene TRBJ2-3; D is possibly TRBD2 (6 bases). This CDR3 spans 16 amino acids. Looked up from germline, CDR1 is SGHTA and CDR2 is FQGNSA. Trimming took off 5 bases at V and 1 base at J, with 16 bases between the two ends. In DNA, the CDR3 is TGTGCCAGCAGCCCTTCTCCAGGAGGGGGCACAGATACGCAGTATTTT. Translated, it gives CASSPSPGGGTDTQYF. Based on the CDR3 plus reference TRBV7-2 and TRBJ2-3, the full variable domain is GAGVSQSPSNKVTEKGKDVELRCDPISGHTALYWYRQSLGQGLEFLIYFQGNSAPDKSGLPSDRFSAERTGGSVSTLTIQRTQQEDSAVYLCASSPSPGGGTDTQYFGPGTRLTVL.

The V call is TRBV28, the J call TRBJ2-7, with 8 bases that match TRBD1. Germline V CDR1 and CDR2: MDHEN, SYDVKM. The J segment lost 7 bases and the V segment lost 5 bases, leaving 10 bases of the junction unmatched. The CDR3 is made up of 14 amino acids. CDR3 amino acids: CASSGPGQATEQYF. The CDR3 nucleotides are TGTGCCAGCAGTGGCCCGGGACAGGCTACTGAGCAGTACTTC.

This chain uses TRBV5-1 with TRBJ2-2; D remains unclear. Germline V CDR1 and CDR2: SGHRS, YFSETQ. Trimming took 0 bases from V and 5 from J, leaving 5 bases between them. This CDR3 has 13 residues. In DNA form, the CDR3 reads TGCGCCAGCAGCTTGGCCCAAACCGGGGAGCTGTTTTTT. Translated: CASSLAQTGELFF.

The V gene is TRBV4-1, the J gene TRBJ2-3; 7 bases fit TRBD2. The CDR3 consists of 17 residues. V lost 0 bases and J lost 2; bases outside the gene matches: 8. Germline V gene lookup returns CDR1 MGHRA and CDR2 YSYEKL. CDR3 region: CASSQEGSGKITDTQYF. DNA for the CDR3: TGCGCCAGCAGCCAAGAGGGGAGCGGGAAGATCACAGATACGCAGTATTTT.

The CDR3 coding sequence is TGTGCCTGGAATCCATCCCAGAGTAACGAGCAGTACTTC. The encoded protein is CAWNPSQSNEQYF. J is TRBJ2-7 and V is TRBV30; no reliable D call. The germline CDR1 and CDR2 sequences are GTSNPN and SVGIG (reference sequence). Trimming took off 4 bases at V and 5 bases at J, with 15 bases between the two ends. This CDR3 has 13 amino acids.

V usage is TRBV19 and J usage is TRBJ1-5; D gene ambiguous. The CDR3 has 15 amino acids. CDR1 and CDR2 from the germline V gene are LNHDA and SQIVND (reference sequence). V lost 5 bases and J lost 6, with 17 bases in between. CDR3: CASSYEPYSGQPQHF. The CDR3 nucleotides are TGTGCCAGTAGTTATGAACCATACTCTGGTCAGCCCCAGCATTTT. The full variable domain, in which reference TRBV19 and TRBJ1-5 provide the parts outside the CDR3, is DGGITQSPKYLFRKEGQNVTLSCEQNLNHDAMYWYRQDPGQGLRLIYYSQIVNDFQKGDIAEGYSVSREKKESFPLTVTSAQKNPTAFYLCASSYEPYSGQPQHFGDGTRLSIL.

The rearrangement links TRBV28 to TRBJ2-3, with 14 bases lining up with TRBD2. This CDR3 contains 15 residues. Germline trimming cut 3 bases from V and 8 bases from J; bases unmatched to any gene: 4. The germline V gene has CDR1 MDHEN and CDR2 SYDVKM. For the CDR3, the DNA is TGTGCCAGCAGTTTGGGACTAGCGGGAGATGGTACGCAGTATTTT. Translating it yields CASSLGLAGDGTQYF.

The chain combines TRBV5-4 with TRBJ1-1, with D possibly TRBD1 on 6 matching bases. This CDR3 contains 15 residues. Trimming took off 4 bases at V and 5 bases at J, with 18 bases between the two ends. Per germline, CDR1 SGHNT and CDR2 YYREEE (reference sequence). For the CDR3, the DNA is TGTGCCAGCAGCAGAACAGGGCTAGGAGGGACTGAAGCTTTCTTT. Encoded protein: CASSRTGLGGTEAFF.

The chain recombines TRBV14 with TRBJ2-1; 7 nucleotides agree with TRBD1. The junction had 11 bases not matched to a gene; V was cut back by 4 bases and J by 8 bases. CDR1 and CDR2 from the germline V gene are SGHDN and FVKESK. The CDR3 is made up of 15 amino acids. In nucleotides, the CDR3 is TGTGCCAGCAGCCCTCCTCGGGACAGCCGGGATGAGCAGTTCTTC. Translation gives CASSPPRDSRDEQFF.

This CDR3 reads CSARAPDTQYF. The CDR3 DNA reads as TGCAGTGCTAGGGCCCCAGATACGCAGTATTTT. The J gene is TRBJ2-3, the V gene TRBV20-1; no firm D call. The length of the CDR3 is 11 residues. The germline V gene has CDR1 DFQATT and CDR2 SNEGSKA (reference sequence). With 3 bases removed from V and 4 bases from J, the gap between germline ends came to 5 bases.

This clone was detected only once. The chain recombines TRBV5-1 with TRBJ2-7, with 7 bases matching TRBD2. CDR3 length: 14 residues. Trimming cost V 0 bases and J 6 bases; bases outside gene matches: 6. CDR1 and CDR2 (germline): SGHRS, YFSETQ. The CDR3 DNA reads TGCGCCAGCAGCTTGGCGGTAGCGGGTTCCGAGCAGTACTTC. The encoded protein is CASSLAVAGSEQYF.

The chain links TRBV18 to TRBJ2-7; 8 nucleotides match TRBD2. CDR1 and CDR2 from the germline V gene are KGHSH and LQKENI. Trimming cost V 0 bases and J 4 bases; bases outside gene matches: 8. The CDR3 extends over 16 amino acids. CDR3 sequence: CASSPPGGRSVYEQYF. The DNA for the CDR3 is TGTGCCAGCTCACCACCGGGCGGGAGGTCTGTATACGAGCAGTACTTC.

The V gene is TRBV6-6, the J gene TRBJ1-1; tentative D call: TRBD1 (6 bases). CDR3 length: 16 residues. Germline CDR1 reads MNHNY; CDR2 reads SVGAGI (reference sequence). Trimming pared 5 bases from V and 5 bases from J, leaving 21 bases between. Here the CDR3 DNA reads TGTGCCAGCAGTCAGCCGGGACAATCGGCAGGGACTGAAGCTTTCTTT. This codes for CASSQPGQSAGTEAFF.

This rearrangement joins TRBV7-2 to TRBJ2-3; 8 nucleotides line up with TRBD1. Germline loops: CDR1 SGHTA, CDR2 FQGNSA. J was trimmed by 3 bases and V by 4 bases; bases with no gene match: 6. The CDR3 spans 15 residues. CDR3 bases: TGTGCCAGCAGCTGGACGGACAGGGTAACAGATACGCAGTATTTT. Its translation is CASSWTDRVTDTQYF.

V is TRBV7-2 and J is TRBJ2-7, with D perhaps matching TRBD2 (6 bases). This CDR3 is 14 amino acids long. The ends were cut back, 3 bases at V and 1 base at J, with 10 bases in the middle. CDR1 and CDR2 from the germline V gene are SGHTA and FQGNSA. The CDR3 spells CASSFGGISYEQYF. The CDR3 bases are TGTGCCAGCAGCTTCGGCGGGATTTCCTACGAGCAGTACTTC.

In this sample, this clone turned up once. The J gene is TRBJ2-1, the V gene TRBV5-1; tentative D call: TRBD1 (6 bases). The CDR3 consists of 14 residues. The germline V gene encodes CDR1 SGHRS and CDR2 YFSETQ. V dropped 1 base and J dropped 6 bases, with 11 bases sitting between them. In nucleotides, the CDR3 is TGCGCCAGCAGCTTGATTACAGGGAGCAATGAGCAGTTCTTC. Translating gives CASSLITGSNEQFF.

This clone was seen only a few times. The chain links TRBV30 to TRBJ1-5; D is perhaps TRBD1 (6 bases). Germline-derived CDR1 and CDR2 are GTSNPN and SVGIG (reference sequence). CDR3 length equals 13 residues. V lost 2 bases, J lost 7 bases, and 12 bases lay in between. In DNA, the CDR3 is TGTGCCTGGAGTTCCACAGGGAAACAGCCCCAGCATTTT. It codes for CAWSSTGKQPQHF.

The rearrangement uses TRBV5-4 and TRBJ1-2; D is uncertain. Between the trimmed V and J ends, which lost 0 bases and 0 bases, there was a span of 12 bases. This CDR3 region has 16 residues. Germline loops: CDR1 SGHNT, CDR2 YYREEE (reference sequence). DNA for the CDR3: TGTGCCAGCAGCTTGGGGCAGGATCGGTCTAACTATGGCTACACCTTC. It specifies CASSLGQDRSNYGYTF.

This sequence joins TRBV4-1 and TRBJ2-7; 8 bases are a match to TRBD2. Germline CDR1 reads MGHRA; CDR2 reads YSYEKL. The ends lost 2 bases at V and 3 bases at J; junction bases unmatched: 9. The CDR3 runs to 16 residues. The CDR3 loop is CASSQPTSREGYEQYF. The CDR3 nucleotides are TGCGCCAGCAGCCAACCGACTAGTCGGGAGGGCTACGAGCAGTACTTC.

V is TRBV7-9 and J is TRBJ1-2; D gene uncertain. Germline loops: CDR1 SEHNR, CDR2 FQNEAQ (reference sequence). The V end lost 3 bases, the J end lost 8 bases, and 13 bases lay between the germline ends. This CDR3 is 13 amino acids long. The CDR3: CASSFVDIGGYTF. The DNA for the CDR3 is TGTGCCAGCAGCTTTGTTGATATCGGAGGCTACACCTTC.

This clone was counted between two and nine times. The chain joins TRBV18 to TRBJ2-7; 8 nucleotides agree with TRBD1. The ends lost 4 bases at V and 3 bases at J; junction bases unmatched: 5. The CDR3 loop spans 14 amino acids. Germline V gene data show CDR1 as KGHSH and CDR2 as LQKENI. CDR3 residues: CASSRQGNSYEQYF. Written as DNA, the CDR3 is TGTGCCAGCTCACGACAGGGGAACAGCTACGAGCAGTACTTC.

The CDR3: CASSPQGLEQYF. The CDR3 DNA reads TGTGCCAGCTCACCCCAGGGACTCGAGCAGTACTTC. This rearrangement joins TRBV18 to TRBJ2-7; D possibly corresponds to TRBD2 (6 bases). The CDR3 consists of 12 residues. CDR1 is KGHSH and CDR2 is LQKENI in the germline V gene. Trimming left V 3 bases short and J 6 bases short, with 9 bases between.